One sample yielded the 9 T cell receptor beta chains listed below, sequenced in a study of T cell responses to AZD1222 COVID-19 vaccine. Some clones are missing from TCRdb's copy, which holds only in-frame ones; the method was immunoSEQ multiplex PCR. The sample shows about 160,000 clones, about 90% of them seen only once. The sample was peripheral blood, taken on day 0 of MenACWY control vaccination. Receptor source: an adult in good health.

In regard to this clone: The sample carries other DNA sequences with the same CDR3. The chain links TRBV5-1 to TRBJ2-3; D is possibly TRBD2 (6 bases). Germline-derived CDR1 and CDR2 are SGHRS and YFSETQ. The CDR3 totals 15 residues. The ends were cut back, 0 bases at V and 2 bases at J, with 10 bases in the middle. The CDR3 protein is CASSLGGGATDTQYF. In DNA, the CDR3 is TGCGCCAGCAGCTTGGGCGGCGGGGCCACAGATACGCAGTATTTT.

The V and J genes are TRBV7-3 and TRBJ2-5; the match to TRBD2 covers 7 bases. The junction had 8 bases not matched to a gene; V was cut back by 3 bases and J by 7 bases. This CDR3 comprises 14 residues. CDR1 SGHTA and CDR2 FQGTGA come from the germline V gene. The CDR3 protein is CASSLAGAGGTQYF. Here the CDR3 DNA reads TGTGCCAGCAGCTTGGCGGGAGCCGGGGGGACCCAGTACTTC.

The rearrangement joins TRBV5-1 to TRBJ1-5; TRBD1 aligns across 9 bases. Germline V gene lookup returns CDR1 SGHRS and CDR2 YFSETQ. The CDR3 is 14 amino acids. V shed 4 bases and J 4 bases; nucleotides not matched to a gene: 3. The CDR3 sequence is CASSDGTGNQPQHF. For the CDR3, the DNA is TGCGCCAGCAGCGATGGGACAGGGAATCAGCCCCAGCATTTT.

The V and J genes are TRBV27 and TRBJ2-7; D remains unclear. The ends were cut back, 6 bases at V and 3 bases at J, with 18 bases in the middle. Germline CDR1 and CDR2: MNHEY and SMNVEV (reference sequence). The length of the CDR3 is 15 residues. Written as DNA, the CDR3 is TGTGCCAGCAGGGATTTAGAGGATTCCGTCTACGAGCAGTACTTC. It codes for CASRDLEDSVYEQYF.

The CDR3 reads CASSYQTPLREQYF. The CDR3 DNA reads TGTGCCAGCAGTTACCAAACACCGCTGCGCGAGCAGTACTTC. The rearrangement joins TRBV6-5 to TRBJ2-7; D unclear. There are 14 residues in the CDR3. V lost 2 bases and J lost 6, with 14 bases in between. Germline loops: CDR1 MNHEY, CDR2 SVGAGI.

The V and J genes are TRBV12-3 or TRBV12-4 and TRBJ2-1; a weak D match, TRBD1 (6 bases). The V end lost 7 bases, the J end lost 5 bases, and 9 bases lay between the germline ends. This CDR3 is 12 amino acids long. The CDR3 DNA follows: TGTGCCAGCAAAGGACAGCACAATGAGCAGTTCTTC. It translates to CASKGQHNEQFF.

The V gene is TRBV4-1, the J gene TRBJ2-3; 12 bases map to TRBD2. This CDR3 has 16 amino acids. Germline V CDR1 and CDR2: MGHRA, YSYEKL. V gave up 7 bases and J gave up 3 bases; unmatched junction bases: 8. The CDR3 DNA sequence: TGCGCCAGCACCCTAGCGGGAGGGGGACGGACAGATACGCAGTATTTT. Protein sequence: CASTLAGGGRTDTQYF.

This chain joins TRBV19 and TRBJ1-5, with D possibly matching TRBD1 (5 bases). The V gene's germline CDR1 is LNHDA and CDR2 SQIVND (reference sequence). CDR3 length: 13 residues. Trimming left V 5 bases short and J 4 bases short, with 9 bases between. The CDR3 region has the DNA TGTGCCAGTAGTGCAGGGAGGAATCAGCCCCAGCATTTT. Translation gives CASSAGRNQPQHF. Drawing the rest from reference TRBV19 and TRBJ1-5, the complete variable domain is DGGITQSPKYLFRKEGQNVTLSCEQNLNHDAMYWYRQDPGQGLRLIYYSQIVNDFQKGDIAEGYSVSREKKESFPLTVTSAQKNPTAFYLCASSAGRNQPQHFGDGTRLSIL.

This clone was seen once. This rearrangement joins TRBV28 to TRBJ1-5, with a possible D match to TRBD1 (6 bases). V gave up 6 bases and J gave up 0 bases, with 15 bases separating them. CDR3 size: 16 residues. Germline V gene data show CDR1 as MDHEN and CDR2 as SYDVKM. CDR3 nucleotide sequence: TGTGCCAGCAGAAGGGGGGTCGCCGGTAGCAATCAGCCCCAGCATTTT. Translating it yields CASRRGVAGSNQPQHF.